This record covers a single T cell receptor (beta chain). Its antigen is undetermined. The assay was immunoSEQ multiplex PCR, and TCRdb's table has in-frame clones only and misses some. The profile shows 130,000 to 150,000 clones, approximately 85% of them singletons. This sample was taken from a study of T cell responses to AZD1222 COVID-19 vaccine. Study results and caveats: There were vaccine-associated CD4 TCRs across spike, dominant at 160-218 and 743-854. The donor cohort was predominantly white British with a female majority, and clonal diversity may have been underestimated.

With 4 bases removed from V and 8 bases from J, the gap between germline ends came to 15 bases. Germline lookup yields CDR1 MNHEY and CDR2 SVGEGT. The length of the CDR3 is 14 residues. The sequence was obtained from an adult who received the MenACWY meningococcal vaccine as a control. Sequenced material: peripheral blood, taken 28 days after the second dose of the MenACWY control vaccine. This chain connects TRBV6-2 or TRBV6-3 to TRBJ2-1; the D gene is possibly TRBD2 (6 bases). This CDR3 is CASSLTRGVYEQFF. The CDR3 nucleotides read TGTGCCAGCAGTTTGACTAGAGGAGTGTATGAGCAGTTCTTC.